This section outlines one T cell receptor (beta chain) sequence together with its context. This entry belongs to a study of blood T cell repertoires in COVID-19. Across the study: Researchers got acute and convalescent COVID-19 samples from the United States, Italy and Spain. PBMCs, B-cell-depleted T cells, or T cells provided the cDNA or gDNA that made up the material.

Germline V gives CDR1 MNHEY, CDR2 SMNVEV (reference sequence). The CDR3 sequence is 14 residues long. Losses at the gene ends were 7 bases for V and 2 bases for J; bases not matched to a gene: 6. Per the original data handling: How many nucleated cells were present was estimated from reference gene primer amplification. Assay: immunoSEQ multiplex PCR; the TCRdb copy retains only in-frame clones and omits some. Clone size and the V and J calls come from that table; the DNA yielded D and trimming. Of about 110,000 clones listed, roughly 88% are singletons. The rearrangement joins TRBV27 to TRBJ1-1; TRBD1 matches 8 bases. This clonotype originated in a woman aged 70-85 years who had recovered from COVID-19. Sequencing input: peripheral blood. Here the CDR3 reads CASKRTGGNTEAFF. In DNA, the CDR3 is TGTGCCAGCAAGAGAACAGGGGGTAACACTGAAGCTTTCTTT.